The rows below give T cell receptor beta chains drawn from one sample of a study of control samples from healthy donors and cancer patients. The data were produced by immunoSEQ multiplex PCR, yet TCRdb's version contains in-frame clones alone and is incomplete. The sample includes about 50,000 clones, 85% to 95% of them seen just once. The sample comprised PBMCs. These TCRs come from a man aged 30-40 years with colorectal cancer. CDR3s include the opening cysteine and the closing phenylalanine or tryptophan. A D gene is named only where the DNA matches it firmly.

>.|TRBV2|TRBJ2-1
CASSRQKNNEQFF
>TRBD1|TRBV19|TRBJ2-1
CASRGDRENVDEQFF
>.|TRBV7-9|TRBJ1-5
CASSLRDQPQHF
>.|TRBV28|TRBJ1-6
CASRSGAGSPLHF
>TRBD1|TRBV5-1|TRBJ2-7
CASSSDRGSNEQYF
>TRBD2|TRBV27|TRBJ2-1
CASSLAGGTYNEQFF
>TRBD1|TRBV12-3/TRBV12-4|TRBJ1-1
CASSFYNRGEAFF
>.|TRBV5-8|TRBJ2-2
CASSLAFTGELFF
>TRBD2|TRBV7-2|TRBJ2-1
CASSPPSGNYNEQFF
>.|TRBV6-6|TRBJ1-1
CASSYVVTEAFF
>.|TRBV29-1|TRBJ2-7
CSVDSPAGEQYF
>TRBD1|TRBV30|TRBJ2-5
CAWSADREWVKTQYF
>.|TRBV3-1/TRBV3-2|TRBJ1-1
CASSRGRTSSNTEAFF
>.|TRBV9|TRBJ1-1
CASSVEANTEAFF
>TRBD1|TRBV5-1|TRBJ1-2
CASSRDRGGLGGYTF
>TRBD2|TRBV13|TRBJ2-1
CASSPRVAGGNEQFF
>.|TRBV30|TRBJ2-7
CAWRGDDRHEAYEQYF
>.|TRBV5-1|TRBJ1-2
CASSLVSDYGYTF
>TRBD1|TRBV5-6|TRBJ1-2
CASSRTGGTNYGYTF
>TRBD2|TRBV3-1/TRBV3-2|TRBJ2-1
CASSRTSGPDEQFF
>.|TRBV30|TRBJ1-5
CAWSSPFWQGTGQPQHF
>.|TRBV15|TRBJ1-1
CATSRDQELAEAFF
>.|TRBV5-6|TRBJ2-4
CASSSDPQGNQYF
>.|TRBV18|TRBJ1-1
CASSPGGPEAFF
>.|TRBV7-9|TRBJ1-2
CASSAITGTGHYGYTF
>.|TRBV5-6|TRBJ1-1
CASSFFQALMYTEAFF
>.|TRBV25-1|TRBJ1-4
CASGDRGVGEKLFF
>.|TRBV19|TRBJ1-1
CASSLLTGNTEAFF
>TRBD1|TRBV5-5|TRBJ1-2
CASSLVRTGAPLNYGYTF
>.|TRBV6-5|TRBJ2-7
CASSLLPRSSYEQYF
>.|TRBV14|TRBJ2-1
CASSAGRGHSIYGPYNEQFF
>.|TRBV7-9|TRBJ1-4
CASSLAGGSREKLFF
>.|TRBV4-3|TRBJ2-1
CASSQDSIVANNEQFF
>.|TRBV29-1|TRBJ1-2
CSVEDRVEGYTF
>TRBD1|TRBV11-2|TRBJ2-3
CASSPTGGKTDTQYF
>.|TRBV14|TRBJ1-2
CASSQDLAVGYGYTF
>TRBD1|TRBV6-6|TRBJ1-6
CASSSPGQGASPLHF
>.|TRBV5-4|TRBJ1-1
CASTFGSTEAFF
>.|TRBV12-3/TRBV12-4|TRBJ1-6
CASSLVGSPLHF
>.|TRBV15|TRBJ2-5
CATSRVAFQETQYF
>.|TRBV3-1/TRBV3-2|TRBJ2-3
CASSQAGTDTQYF
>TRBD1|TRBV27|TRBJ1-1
CASRPRQGHTEAFF
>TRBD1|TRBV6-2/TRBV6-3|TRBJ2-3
CASSPGTGDADTQYF
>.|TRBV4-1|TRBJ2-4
CASSHNTGQNIQYF
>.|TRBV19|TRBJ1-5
CASGAVLNQPQHF
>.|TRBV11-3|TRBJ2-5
CASSLQPGETQYF
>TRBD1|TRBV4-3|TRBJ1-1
CASSQGGQGLNTEAFF
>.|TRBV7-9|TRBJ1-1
CASSFPENTEAFF
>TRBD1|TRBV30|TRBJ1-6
CAWRTGGQGWSPLHF
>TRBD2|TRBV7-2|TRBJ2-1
CASSLRLAGGQSNEQFF
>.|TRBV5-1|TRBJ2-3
CASSFILSPGTSTDTQYF
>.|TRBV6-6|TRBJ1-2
CASSYRRLYTF
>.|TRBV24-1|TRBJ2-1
CATSDHRDDEQFF
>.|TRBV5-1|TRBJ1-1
CASSLEPPGTNTEAFF
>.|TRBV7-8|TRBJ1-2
CASSPNLVGTNYGYTF